This T cell receptor (beta chain) appears in the sequencing data of a study of cytomegalovirus exposure and HLA in healthy donors. The study ran its PCR with 60 Vbeta and 13 Jbeta primers. TCRdb's table, derived via immunoSEQ multiplex PCR, lists solely in-frame clones and lacks some. The table records about 180,000 clones, 82% of them present only once. At the time of sampling, donors were nominally healthy, though unrecorded immune exposures were likely. General study results and limits: The productive fraction for most TCR beta V segments was about 90% or about 30% in an earlier analysis. The only immune exposure information that was available was CMV serostatus. A later examination showed that TCR association rates differed by HLA locus, with DRB1 most and HLA-C fewest.

The CDR3 has 15 amino acids. Trimming left V 4 bases short and J 2 bases short, with 14 bases between. From germline, CDR1 is SGHNT and CDR2 YENEEA. In the case of this clone: Its target is unknown.

The TCR sequence derives from a man aged 40-50 years in good health and CMV-seronegative. V is TRBV11-3 and J is TRBJ2-5; no clear D. The sequenced sample was PBMCs. CDR3 nucleotides: TGTGCCAGCAGCTCCCCCCGAGACTTACAAGAGACCCAGTACTTC. Its protein is CASSSPRDLQETQYF.